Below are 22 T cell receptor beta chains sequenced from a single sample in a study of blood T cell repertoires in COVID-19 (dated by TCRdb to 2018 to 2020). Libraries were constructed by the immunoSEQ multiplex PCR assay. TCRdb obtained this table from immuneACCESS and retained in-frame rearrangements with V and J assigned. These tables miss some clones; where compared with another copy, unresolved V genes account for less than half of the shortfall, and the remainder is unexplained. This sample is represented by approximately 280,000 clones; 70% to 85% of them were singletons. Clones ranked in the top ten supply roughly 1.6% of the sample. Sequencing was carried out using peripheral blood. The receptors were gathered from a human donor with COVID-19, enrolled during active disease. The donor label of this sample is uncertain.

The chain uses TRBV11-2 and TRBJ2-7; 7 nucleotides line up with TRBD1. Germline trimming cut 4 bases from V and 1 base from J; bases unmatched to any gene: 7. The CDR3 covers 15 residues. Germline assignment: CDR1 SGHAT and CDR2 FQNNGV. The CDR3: CASSWSRQGSYEQYF. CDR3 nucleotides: TGTGCCAGCAGCTGGAGCCGACAGGGATCCTACGAGCAGTACTTC.

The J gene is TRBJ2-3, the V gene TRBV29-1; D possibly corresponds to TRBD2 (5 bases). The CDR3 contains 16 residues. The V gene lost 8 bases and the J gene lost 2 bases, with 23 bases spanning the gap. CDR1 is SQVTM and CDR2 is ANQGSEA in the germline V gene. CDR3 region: CSPSILSAGVTDTQYF. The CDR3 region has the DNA TGCAGCCCGTCCATCCTAAGCGCCGGGGTCACAGATACGCAGTATTTT.

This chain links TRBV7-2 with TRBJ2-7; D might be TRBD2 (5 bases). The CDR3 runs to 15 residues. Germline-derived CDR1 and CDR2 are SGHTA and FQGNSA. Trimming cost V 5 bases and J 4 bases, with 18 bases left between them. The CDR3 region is CASSPTFEGRYEQYF. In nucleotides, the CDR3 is TGTGCCAGCAGCCCTACGTTCGAGGGAAGATACGAGCAGTACTTC.

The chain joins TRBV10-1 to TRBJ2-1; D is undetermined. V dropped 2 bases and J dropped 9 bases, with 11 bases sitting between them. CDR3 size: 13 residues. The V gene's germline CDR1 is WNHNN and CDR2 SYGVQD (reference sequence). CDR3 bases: TGCGCCAGCAGTGAGGCTAGTCGTCCTGAGCAGTTCTTC. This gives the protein CASSEASRPEQFF.

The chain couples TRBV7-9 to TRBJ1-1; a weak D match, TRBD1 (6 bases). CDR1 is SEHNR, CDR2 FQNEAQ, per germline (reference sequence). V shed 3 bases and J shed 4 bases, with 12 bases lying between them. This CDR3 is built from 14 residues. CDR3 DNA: TGTGCCAGCAGCTTCGGGGGGGCTGGCACTGAAGCTTTCTTT. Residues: CASSFGGAGTEAFF.

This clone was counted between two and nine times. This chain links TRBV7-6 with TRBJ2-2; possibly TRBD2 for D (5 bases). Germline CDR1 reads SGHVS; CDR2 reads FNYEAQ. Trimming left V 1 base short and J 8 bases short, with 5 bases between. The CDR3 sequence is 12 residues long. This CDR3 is CASSLGRGELFF. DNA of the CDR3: TGTGCCAGCAGCTTAGGGAGGGGGGAGCTGTTTTTT. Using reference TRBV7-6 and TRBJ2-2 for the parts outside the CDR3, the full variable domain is GAGVSQSPRYKVTKRGQDVALRCDPISGHVSLYWYRQALGQGPEFLTYFNYEAQQDKSGLPNDRFSAERPEGSISTLTIQRTEQRDSAMYRCASSLGRGELFFGEGSRLTVL.

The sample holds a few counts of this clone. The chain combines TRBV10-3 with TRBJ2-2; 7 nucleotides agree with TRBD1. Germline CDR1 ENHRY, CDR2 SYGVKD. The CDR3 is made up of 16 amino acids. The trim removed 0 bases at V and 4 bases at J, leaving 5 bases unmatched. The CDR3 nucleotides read TGTGCCATCAGTGAGTCCACAGGGGCGGCCACCGGGGAGCTGTTTTTT. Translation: CAISESTGAATGELFF.

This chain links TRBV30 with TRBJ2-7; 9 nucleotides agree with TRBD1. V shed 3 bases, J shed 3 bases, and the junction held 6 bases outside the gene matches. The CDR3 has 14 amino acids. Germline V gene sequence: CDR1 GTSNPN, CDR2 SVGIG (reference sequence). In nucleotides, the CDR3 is TGTGCCTGGAGGTCGGACAGGGGATTCTACGAGCAGTACTTC. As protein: CAWRSDRGFYEQYF.

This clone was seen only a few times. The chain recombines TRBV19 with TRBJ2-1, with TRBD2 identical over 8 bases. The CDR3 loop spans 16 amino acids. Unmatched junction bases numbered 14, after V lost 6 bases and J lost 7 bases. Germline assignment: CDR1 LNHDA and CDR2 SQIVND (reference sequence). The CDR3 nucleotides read TGTGCCAGTAGGACAAGGTCCGCGGGGGGAGGGAATGAGCAGTTCTTC. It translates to CASRTRSAGGGNEQFF.

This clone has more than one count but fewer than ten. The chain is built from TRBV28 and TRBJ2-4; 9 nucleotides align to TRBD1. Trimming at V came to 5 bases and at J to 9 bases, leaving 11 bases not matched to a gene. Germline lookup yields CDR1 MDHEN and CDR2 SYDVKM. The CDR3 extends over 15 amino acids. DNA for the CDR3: TGTGCCAGCAGTACGATGACAGGGGGGGTCGGCATTCAGTACTTC. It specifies CASSTMTGGVGIQYF. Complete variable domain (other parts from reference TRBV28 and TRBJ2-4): DVKVTQSSRYLVKRTGEKVFLECVQDMDHENMFWYRQDPGLGLRLIYFSYDVKMKEKGDIPEGYSVSREKKERFSLILESASTNQTSMYLCASSTMTGGVGIQYFGAGTRLSVL.

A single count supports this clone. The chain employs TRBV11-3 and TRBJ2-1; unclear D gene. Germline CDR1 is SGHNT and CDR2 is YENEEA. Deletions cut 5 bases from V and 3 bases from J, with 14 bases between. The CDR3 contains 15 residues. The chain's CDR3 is CASSPDADSYNEQFF. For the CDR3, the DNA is TGTGCCAGCAGCCCCGATGCGGATAGCTACAATGAGCAGTTCTTC.

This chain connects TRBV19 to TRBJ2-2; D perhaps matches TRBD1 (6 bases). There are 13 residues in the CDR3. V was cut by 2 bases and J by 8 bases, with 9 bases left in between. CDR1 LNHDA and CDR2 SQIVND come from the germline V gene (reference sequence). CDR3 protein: CASSIQGLGELFF. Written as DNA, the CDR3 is TGTGCCAGTAGTATACAGGGGCTGGGGGAGCTGTTTTTT.

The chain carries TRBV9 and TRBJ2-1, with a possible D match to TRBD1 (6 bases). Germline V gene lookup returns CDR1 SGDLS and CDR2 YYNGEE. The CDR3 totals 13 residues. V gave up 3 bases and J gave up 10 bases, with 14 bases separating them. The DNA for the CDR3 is TGTGCCAGCAGCGGTAACAGGGTTCAGGAGCAGTTCTTC. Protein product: CASSGNRVQEQFF.

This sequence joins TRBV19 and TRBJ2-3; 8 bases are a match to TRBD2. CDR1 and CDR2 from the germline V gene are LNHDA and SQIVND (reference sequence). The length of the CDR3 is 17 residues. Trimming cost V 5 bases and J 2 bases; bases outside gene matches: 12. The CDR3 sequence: CASSRIGVAGLTDTQYF. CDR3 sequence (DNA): TGTGCCAGTAGTCGCATTGGGGTAGCGGGACTCACAGATACGCAGTATTTT.

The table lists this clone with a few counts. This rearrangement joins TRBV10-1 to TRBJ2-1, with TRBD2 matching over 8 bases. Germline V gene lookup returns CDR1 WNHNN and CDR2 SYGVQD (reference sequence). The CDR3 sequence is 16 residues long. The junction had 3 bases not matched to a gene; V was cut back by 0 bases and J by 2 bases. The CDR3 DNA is TGCGCCAGCAGTGAGTCAGGACTAGCTGCCTACAATGAGCAGTTCTTC. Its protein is CASSESGLAAYNEQFF.

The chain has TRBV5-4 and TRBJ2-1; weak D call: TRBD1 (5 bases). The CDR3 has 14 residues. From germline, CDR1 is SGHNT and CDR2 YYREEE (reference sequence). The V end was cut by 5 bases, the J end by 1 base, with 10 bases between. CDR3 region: CASSSGRSYNEQFF. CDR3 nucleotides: TGTGCCAGCAGTTCAGGGCGGTCCTACAATGAGCAGTTCTTC.

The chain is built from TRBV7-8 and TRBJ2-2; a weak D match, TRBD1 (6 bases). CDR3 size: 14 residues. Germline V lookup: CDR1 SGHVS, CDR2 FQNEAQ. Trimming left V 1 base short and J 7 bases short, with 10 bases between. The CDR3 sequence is CASSLVRGGGELFF. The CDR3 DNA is TGTGCCAGCAGCTTAGTTCGAGGGGGCGGGGAGCTGTTTTTT.

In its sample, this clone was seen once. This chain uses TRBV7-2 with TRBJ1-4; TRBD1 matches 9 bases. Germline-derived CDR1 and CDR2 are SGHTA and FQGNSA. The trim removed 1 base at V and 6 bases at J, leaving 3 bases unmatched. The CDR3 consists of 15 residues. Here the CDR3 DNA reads TGTGCCAGCAGCTTAGACGGGACAGGGTATGAAAAACTGTTTTTT. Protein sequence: CASSLDGTGYEKLFF.

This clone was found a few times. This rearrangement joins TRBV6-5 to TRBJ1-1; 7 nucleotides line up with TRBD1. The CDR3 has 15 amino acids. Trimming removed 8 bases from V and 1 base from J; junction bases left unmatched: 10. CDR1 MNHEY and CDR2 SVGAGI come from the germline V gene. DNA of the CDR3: TGTGCCAGCTTCCTGACAGGGTCTCCGAACACTGAAGCTTTCTTT. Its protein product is CASFLTGSPNTEAFF.

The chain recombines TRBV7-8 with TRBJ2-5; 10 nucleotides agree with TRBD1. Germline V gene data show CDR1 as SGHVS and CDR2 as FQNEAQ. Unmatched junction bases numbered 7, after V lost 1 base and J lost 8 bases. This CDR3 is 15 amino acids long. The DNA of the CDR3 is TGTGCCAGCAGCTTAGATGGGGGGGACAGGGGCACCCAGTACTTC. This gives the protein CASSLDGGDRGTQYF.

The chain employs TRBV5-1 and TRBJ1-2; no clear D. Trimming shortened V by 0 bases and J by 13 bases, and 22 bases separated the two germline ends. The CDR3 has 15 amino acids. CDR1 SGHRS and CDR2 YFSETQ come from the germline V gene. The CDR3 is CASSLVVSTRHSSTF. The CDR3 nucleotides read TGCGCCAGCAGCTTGGTGGTTTCGACCCGCCATAGCAGCACCTTC.

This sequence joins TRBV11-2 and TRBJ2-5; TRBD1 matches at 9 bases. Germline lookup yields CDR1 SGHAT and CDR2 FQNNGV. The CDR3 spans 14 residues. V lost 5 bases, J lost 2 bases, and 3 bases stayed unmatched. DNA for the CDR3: TGTGCCAGCAGCAGGACAGGGGTTCAAGAGACCCAGTACTTC. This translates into CASSRTGVQETQYF.